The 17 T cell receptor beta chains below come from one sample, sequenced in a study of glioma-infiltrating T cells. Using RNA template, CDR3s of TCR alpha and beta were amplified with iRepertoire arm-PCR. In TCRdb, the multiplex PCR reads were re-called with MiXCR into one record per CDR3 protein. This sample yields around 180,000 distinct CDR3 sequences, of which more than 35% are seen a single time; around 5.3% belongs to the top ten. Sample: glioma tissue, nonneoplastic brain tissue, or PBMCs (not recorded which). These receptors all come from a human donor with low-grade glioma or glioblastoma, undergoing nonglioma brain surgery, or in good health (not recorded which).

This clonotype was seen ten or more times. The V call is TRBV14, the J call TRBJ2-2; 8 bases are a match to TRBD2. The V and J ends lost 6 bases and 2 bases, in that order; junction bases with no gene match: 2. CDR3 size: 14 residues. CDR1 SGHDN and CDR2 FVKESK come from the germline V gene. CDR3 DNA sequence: TGTGCCAGCAGACTAGCGGTTAACACCGGGGAGCTGTTTTTT. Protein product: CASRLAVNTGELFF.

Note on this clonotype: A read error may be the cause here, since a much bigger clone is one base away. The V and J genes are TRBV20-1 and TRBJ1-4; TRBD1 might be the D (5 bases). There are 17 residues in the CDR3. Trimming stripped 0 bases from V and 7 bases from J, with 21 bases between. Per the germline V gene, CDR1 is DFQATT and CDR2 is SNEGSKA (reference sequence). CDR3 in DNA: TGCAGTGCTAGAGACAAAACCGCAGGGATTTGGGTTGAAAAACTGTTTTTT. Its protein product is CSARDKTAGIWVEKLFF.

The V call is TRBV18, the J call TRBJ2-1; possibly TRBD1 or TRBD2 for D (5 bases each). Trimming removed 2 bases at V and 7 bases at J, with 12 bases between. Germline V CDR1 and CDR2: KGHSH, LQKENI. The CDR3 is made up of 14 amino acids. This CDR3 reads CASSPYGAGNEQFF. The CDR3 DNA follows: TGTGCCAGCTCACCATATGGGGCGGGTAATGAGCAGTTCTTC. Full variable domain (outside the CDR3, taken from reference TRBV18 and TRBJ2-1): NAGVMQNPRHLVRRRGQEARLRCSPMKGHSHVYWYRQLPEEGLKFMVYLQKENIIDESGMPKERFSAEFPKEGPSILRIQQVVRGDSAAYFCASSPYGAGNEQFFGPGTRLTVL.

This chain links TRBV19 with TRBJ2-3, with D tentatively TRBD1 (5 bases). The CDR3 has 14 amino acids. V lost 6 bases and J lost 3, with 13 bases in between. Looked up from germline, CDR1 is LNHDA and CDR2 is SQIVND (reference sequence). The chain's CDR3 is CASSDMGQTDTQYF. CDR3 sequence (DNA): TGTGCCAGTAGCGACATGGGGCAGACAGATACGCAGTATTTT.

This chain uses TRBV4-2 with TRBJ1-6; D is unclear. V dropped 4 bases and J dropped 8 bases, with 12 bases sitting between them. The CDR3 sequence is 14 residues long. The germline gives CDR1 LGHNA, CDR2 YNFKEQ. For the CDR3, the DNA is TGTGCCAGCAGCCGGGCGGTGGAATATTCACCCCTCCACTTT. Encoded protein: CASSRAVEYSPLHF.

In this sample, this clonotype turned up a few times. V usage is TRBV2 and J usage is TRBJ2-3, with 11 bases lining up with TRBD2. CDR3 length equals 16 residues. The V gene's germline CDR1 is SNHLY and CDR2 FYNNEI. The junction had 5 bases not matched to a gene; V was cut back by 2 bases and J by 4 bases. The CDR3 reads CASSETSGSLSDTQYF. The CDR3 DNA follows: TGTGCCAGCAGTGAAACTAGCGGGAGTCTTTCAGATACGCAGTATTTT.

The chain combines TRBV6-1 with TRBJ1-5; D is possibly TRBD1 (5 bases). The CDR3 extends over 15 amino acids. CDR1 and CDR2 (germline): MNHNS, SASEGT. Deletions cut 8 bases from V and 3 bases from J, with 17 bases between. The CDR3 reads CASLSGGPYNQPQHF. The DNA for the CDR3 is TGTGCCAGCCTTAGCGGGGGTCCCTACAATCAGCCCCAGCATTTT.

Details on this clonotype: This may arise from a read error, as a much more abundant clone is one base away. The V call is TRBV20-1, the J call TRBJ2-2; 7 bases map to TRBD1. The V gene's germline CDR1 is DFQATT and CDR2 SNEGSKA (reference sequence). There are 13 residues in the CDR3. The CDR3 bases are TGCAGTGCTAAAAGGACAGGCACCGGGGAGCCGTTTTTT. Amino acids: CSAKRTGTGEPFF.

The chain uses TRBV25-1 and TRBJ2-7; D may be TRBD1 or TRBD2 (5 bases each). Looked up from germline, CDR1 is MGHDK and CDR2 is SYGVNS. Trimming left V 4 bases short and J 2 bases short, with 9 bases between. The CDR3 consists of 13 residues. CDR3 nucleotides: TGTGCCAGCAGTGGGGACGGTCCCTACGAGCAGTACTTC. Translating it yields CASSGDGPYEQYF.

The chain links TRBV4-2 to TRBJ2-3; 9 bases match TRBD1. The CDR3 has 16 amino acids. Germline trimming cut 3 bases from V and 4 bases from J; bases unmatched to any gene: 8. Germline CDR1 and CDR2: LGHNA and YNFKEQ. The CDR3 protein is CASSQRRGQGPDTQYF. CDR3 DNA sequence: TGTGCCAGCAGCCAGAGGAGGGGACAGGGTCCAGATACGCAGTATTTT.

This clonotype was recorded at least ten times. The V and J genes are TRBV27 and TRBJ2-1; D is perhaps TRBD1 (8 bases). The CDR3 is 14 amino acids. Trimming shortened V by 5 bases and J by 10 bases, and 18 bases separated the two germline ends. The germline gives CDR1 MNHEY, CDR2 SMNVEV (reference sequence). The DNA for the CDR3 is TGTGCCAGCAGTCCAGTTACAGGGGGAGGGGAGCAGTTCTTC. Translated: CASSPVTGGGEQFF.

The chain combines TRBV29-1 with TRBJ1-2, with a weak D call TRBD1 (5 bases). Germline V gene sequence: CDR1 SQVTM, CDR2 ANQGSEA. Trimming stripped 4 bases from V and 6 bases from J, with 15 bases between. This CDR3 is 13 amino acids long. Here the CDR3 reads CSVGGPEGNGYTF. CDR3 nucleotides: TGCAGCGTTGGAGGGCCTGAGGGGAATGGCTACACCTTC. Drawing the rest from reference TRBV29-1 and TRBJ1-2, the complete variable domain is SAVISQKPSRDICQRGTSLTIQCQVDSQVTMMFWYRQQPGQSLTLIATANQGSEATYESGFVIDKFPISRPNLTFSTLTVSNMSPEDSSIYLCSVGGPEGNGYTFGSGTRLTVV.

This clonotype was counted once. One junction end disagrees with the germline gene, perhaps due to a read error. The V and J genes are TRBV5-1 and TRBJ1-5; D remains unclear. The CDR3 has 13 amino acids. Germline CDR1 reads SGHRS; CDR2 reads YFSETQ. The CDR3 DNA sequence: TGCCCCAGCAGCTTTGATAGCAATCAGCCCCAGCATTTT. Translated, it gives CPSSFDSNQPQHF.

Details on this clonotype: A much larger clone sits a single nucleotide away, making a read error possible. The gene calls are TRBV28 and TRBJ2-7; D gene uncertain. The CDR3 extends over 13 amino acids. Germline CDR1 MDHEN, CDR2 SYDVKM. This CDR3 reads CSSSLGGVDEQYF. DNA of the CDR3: TGTTCCAGCAGTTTAGGCGGCGTGGACGAGCAGTACTTC.

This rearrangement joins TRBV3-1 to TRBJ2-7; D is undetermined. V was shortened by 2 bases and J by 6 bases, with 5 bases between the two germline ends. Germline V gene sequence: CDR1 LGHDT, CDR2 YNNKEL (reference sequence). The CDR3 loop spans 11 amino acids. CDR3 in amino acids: CASSQPSEQYF. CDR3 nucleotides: TGTGCCAGCAGCCAACCCTCCGAGCAGTACTTC.

CDR3 sequence: CASSLNTGANVLTF. The CDR3 DNA reads as TGTGCCAGCAGCTTAAACACTGGGGCCAACGTCCTGACTTTC. The chain is built from TRBV7-2 and TRBJ2-6; D unresolved. Germline CDR1 and CDR2: SGHTA and FQGNSA. Trimming left V 2 bases short and J 2 bases short, with 4 bases between. This CDR3 comprises 14 residues.

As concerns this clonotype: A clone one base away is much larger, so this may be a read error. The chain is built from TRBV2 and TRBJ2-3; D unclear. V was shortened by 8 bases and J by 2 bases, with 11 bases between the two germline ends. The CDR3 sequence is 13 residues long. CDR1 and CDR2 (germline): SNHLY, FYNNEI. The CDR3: CASLTRVTDTQYF. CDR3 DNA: TGTGCCAGCCTAACACGGGTCACAGATACGCAGTATTTT.